The 19 T cell receptor beta chains reported below all come from one sample, sequenced in a study of blood T cell repertoires in COVID-19. Assay: immunoSEQ multiplex PCR; the TCRdb copy retains only in-frame clones and omits some. The sample shows some 260,000 clones, about 86% of them seen only once. The specimen was PBMCs or T cells enriched from blood (not recorded which). The receptors derive from a man aged 25-45 years with acute COVID-19.

In its sample, this clone was seen once. The V call is TRBV7-9, the J call TRBJ2-1, with TRBD2 identical over 7 bases. J lost 9 bases, V lost 8 bases, and 16 bases had no gene match. CDR1 is SEHNR, CDR2 FQNEAQ, per germline (reference sequence). CDR3 length: 15 amino acids. CDR3 protein: CASLVPGGSFGEQFF. Here the CDR3 DNA reads TGTGCCAGCCTCGTGCCGGGGGGTTCGTTCGGTGAGCAGTTCTTC.

The J gene is TRBJ1-1, the V gene TRBV18; 7 bases align to TRBD1. The germline V gene encodes CDR1 KGHSH and CDR2 LQKENI. With 4 bases clipped from V and 4 bases from J, the junction kept 12 bases outside the gene matches. The CDR3 is 16 amino acids. The CDR3 region is CASSRLQGTSSTEAFF. CDR3 DNA sequence: TGTGCCAGCTCACGATTACAGGGGACATCCTCCACTGAAGCTTTCTTT. Looking up the rest from reference TRBV18 and TRBJ1-1 gives the full variable domain: NAGVMQNPRHLVRRRGQEARLRCSPMKGHSHVYWYRQLPEEGLKFMVYLQKENIIDESGMPKERFSAEFPKEGPSILRIQQVVRGDSAAYFCASSRLQGTSSTEAFFGQGTRLTVV.

The chain employs TRBV5-4 and TRBJ2-3; a weak D match, TRBD2 (5 bases). V was shortened by 0 bases and J by 0 bases, with 14 bases between the two germline ends. CDR3 length equals 17 residues. Germline loops: CDR1 SGHNT, CDR2 YYREEE (reference sequence). The CDR3 loop is CASSLGSARVSTDTQYF. In DNA, the CDR3 is TGTGCCAGCAGCTTGGGCTCAGCGCGGGTCAGCACAGATACGCAGTATTTT.

This chain links TRBV6-1 with TRBJ1-3; tentatively, D is TRBD1 (5 bases). The CDR3 runs 17 residues. The ends were cut back, 0 bases at V and 4 bases at J, with 16 bases in the middle. Germline CDR1 and CDR2: MNHNS and SASEGT. CDR3 coding DNA: TGTGCCAGCAGTGAAGCCTTGGGGACTCTGAGGGGAAACACCATATATTTT. Encoded protein: CASSEALGTLRGNTIYF.

The chain combines TRBV5-1 with TRBJ1-1; unclear D gene. The germline V and J ends were trimmed by 0 bases and 4 bases, with 10 bases remaining between them. CDR1 is SGHRS, CDR2 YFSETQ, per germline. The CDR3 is made up of 14 amino acids. CDR3 amino acids: CASSLVGDTTEAFF. CDR3 DNA: TGCGCCAGCAGCTTGGTGGGAGATACCACTGAAGCTTTCTTT.

This clone has more than one count but fewer than ten. The gene calls are TRBV6-5 and TRBJ2-2; the D gene is possibly TRBD1 (6 bases). Germline CDR1 is MNHEY and CDR2 is SVGAGI. Trimming removed 6 bases at V and 5 bases at J, with 16 bases between. CDR3 length equals 15 residues. The DNA of the CDR3 is TGTGCCAGCAGGGGCCGTGGGGGCTGGACCGGGGAGCTGTTTTTT. This translates into CASRGRGGWTGELFF.

The chain employs TRBV23-1 and TRBJ2-7, with a weak D call TRBD2 (6 bases). TRBV23-1 is an open reading frame whose function is uncertain. Trimming took 1 base from V and 0 from J, leaving 16 bases between them. This CDR3 region has 17 residues. CDR3 DNA: TGCGCCAGCAGTCAATGGCCCCGGGGGATTAACTCCTACGAGCAGTACGTC. Encoded protein: CASSQWPRGINSYEQYV.

This rearrangement joins TRBV24-1 to TRBJ2-2; TRBD2 is a possible D gene (5 bases). V lost 6 bases and J 3 bases, leaving 10 bases between the germline ends. CDR1 and CDR2 from the germline V gene are KGHDR and SFDVKD. CDR3 length: 14 amino acids. The CDR3 region is CATSIGVDTGELFF. The CDR3, as DNA: TGTGCCACCAGTATCGGGGTCGACACCGGGGAGCTGTTTTTT.

The gene calls are TRBV7-8 and TRBJ2-7; 9 bases match TRBD2. Germline CDR1 reads SGHVS; CDR2 reads FQNEAQ. This CDR3 spans 14 amino acids. Unmatched junction bases numbered 4, after V lost 1 base and J lost 6 bases. The CDR3 is CASSLGLAGAEQYV. In nucleotides, the CDR3 is TGTGCCAGCAGCTTAGGTTTAGCGGGAGCCGAGCAGTACGTC.

V usage is TRBV10-2 and J usage is TRBJ1-2; D is unresolved. The germline V and J ends were trimmed by 2 bases and 2 bases, with 6 bases remaining between them. Germline CDR1 and CDR2: WSHSY and SAAADI. The CDR3 has 13 amino acids. DNA of the CDR3: TGCGCCAGCAGTGAGGAGAGGAACTATGGCTACACCTTC. This encodes CASSEERNYGYTF.

The chain employs TRBV30 and TRBJ1-5; a possible D gene is TRBD1 (6 bases). With 3 bases removed from V and 0 bases from J, the gap between germline ends came to 9 bases. Germline assignment: CDR1 GTSNPN and CDR2 SVGIG (reference sequence). The CDR3 consists of 14 residues. The CDR3 sequence: CAWSEGVSNQPQHF. The CDR3 coding sequence is TGTGCCTGGAGCGAGGGGGTTAGCAATCAGCCCCAGCATTTT.

The rearrangement uses TRBV29-1 and TRBJ2-3; maybe TRBD2 (5 bases). V lost 7 bases and J 1 base, leaving 15 bases between the germline ends. Per the germline V gene, CDR1 is SQVTM and CDR2 is ANQGSEA. The CDR3 totals 14 residues. Here the CDR3 DNA reads TGCAGCGGGGAGCGGAAGGGAGGCACAGATACGCAGTATTTT. Protein sequence: CSGERKGGTDTQYF.

The chain carries TRBV15 and TRBJ2-1; 9 nucleotides align to TRBD2. The germline V gene has CDR1 LNHNV and CDR2 YYDKDF (reference sequence). The V and J ends lost 3 bases and 8 bases, in that order; junction bases with no gene match: 8. The CDR3 loop spans 15 amino acids. CDR3 loop: CATSRRTSERDEQFF. CDR3 DNA: TGTGCCACCAGCAGGAGGACTAGCGAGAGAGATGAGCAGTTCTTC.

This clone was counted ten times or more. The chain uses TRBV11-1 and TRBJ1-4, with 7 bases aligning to TRBD1. This CDR3 region has 13 residues. CDR1 SGHAT and CDR2 FQDESV come from the germline V gene (reference sequence). With V trimmed by 3 bases and J by 7 bases, 2 bases remained unmatched. The CDR3 nucleotides are TGTGCCAGCAGCTTGGACAGGATTGAAAAACTGTTTTTT. This codes for CASSLDRIEKLFF.

V usage is TRBV19 and J usage is TRBJ2-1; 10 bases line up with TRBD1. The CDR3 has 16 residues. CDR1 and CDR2 from the germline V gene are LNHDA and SQIVND (reference sequence). V shed 6 bases and J 2 bases; nucleotides not matched to a gene: 7. The DNA for the CDR3 is TGTGCCAGTAGCCTTCCGACAGGGGGCCCCTACAATGAGCAGTTCTTC. Protein sequence: CASSLPTGGPYNEQFF.

V usage is TRBV19 and J usage is TRBJ2-1; D is unresolved. Deletions cut 4 bases from V and 4 bases from J, with 23 bases between. CDR1 and CDR2 (germline): LNHDA, SQIVND (reference sequence). The CDR3 loop spans 18 amino acids. The CDR3 loop is CASSTISKAKPRYNEQFF. DNA for the CDR3: TGTGCCAGTAGTACAATATCAAAAGCCAAGCCAAGATACAATGAGCAGTTCTTC. The full variable domain, its missing parts supplied by reference TRBV19 and TRBJ2-1, is DGGITQSPKYLFRKEGQNVTLSCEQNLNHDAMYWYRQDPGQGLRLIYYSQIVNDFQKGDIAEGYSVSREKKESFPLTVTSAQKNPTAFYLCASSTISKAKPRYNEQFFGPGTRLTVL.

This chain links TRBV5-1 with TRBJ1-1; 11 bases agree with TRBD1. The germline V gene has CDR1 SGHRS and CDR2 YFSETQ. This CDR3 spans 16 amino acids. V trimming: 4 bases; J trimming: 5 bases; junction bases outside the gene matches: 10. The DNA of the CDR3 is TGCGCCAGCAGCCGATCCCCGGGACAGGGGGGTACTGAAGCTTTCTTT. It is translated as CASSRSPGQGGTEAFF.

The chain employs TRBV28 and TRBJ1-1, with D possibly being TRBD1 (5 bases). V lost 6 bases, J lost 0 bases, and 14 bases lay in between. Germline V gives CDR1 MDHEN, CDR2 SYDVKM. The CDR3 totals 15 residues. The CDR3 DNA reads as TGTGCCAGCAGCCCCCCCGGGGGAATGAACACTGAAGCTTTCTTT. It specifies CASSPPGGMNTEAFF.

The chain has TRBV6-1 and TRBJ2-3; possibly TRBD1 for D (5 bases). The CDR3 has 16 amino acids. CDR1 and CDR2 (germline): MNHNS, SASEGT. The V gene lost 2 bases and the J gene lost 0 bases, with 12 bases spanning the gap. The CDR3 region is CASSEYGTGSTDTQYF. The CDR3 nucleotides are TGTGCCAGCAGTGAATATGGAACAGGTAGCACAGATACGCAGTATTTT.